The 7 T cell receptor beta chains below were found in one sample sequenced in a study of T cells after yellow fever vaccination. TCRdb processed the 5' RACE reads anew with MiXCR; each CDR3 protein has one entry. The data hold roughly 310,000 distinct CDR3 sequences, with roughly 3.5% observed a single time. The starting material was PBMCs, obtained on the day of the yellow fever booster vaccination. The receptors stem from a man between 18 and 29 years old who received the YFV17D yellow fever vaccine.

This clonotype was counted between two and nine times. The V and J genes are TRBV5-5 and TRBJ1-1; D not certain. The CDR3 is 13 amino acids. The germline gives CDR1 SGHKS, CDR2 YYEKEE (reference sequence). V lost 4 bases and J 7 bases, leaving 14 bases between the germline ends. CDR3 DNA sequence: TGTGCCAGCAGCCTCACCTACATGAGTGAAGCTTTCTTT. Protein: CASSLTYMSEAFF.

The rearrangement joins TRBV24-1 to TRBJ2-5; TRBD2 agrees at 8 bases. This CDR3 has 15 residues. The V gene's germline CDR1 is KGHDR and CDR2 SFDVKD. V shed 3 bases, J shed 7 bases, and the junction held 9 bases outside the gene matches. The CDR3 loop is CATSDSTSGKATQYF. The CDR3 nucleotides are TGTGCCACCAGTGATAGCACTAGCGGAAAGGCGACCCAGTACTTC.

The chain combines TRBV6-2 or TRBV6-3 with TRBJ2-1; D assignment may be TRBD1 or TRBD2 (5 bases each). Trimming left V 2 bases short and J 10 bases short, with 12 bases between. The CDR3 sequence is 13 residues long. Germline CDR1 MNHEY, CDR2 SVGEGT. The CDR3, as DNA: TGTGCCAGCAGTTACCGGGGCGTTCGGGAGCAGTTCTTC. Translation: CASSYRGVREQFF.

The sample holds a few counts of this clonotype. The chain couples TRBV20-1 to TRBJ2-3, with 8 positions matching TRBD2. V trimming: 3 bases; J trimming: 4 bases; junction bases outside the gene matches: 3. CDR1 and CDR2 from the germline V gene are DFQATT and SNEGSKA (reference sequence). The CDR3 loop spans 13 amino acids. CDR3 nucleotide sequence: TGCAGTGCTAGGGGACTAGGGGCAGATACGCAGTATTTT. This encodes CSARGLGADTQYF.

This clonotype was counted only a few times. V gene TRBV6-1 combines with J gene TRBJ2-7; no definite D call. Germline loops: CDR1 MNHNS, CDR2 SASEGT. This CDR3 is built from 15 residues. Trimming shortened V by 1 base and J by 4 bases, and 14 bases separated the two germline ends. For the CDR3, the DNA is TGTGCCAGCAGTGAAGTGCCGGACCTCCGATACGAGCAGTACGTC. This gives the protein CASSEVPDLRYEQYV.

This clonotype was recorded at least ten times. CDR3 loop: CASTSTGKTQYF. CDR3 DNA sequence: TGCGCCAGCACCTCGACTGGGAAGACCCAGTACTTC. The rearrangement uses TRBV5-1 and TRBJ2-5; D ambiguous. The V and J ends lost 6 bases and 6 bases respectively, with 12 bases between them. This CDR3 comprises 12 residues. Looked up from germline, CDR1 is SGHRS and CDR2 is YFSETQ.

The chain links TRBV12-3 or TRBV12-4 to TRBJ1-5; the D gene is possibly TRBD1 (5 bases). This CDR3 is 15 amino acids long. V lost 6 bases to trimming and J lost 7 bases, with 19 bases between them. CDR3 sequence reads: CASSYFLQGSQPQHF. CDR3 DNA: TGTGCCAGCAGCTACTTCCTCCAGGGTTCCCAGCCCCAGCATTTT.